This TCR beta chain appears in the sequencing data of a study of neurological immune-mediated disorders. Libraries from sorted cells each used 800,000 to 1,000,000 CD4+ or CD8+ T cells. The method for making cDNA was 5'RACE, and it used 10-nucleotide random UMIs. TCRdb passed the 5' RACE reads through MiXCR, listing each CDR3 protein once. The table shows 30,000 to 45,000 distinct CDR3 sequences, with approximately 10% occurring only once. This clonotype appeared many times. This CDR3 spans 14 amino acids. Germline V gene data show CDR1 as DFQATT and CDR2 as SNEGSKA (reference sequence). Trimming cost V 2 bases and J 2 bases, with 12 bases left between them.

The chain combines TRBV20-1 with TRBJ1-2; D gene uncertain. This clonotype was obtained from a woman in her twenties or thirties with HTLV-1-associated myelopathy (HAM/TSP). Sequencing used CD4+ T cells from blood. The CDR3 sequence is CSARILTNNYGYTF. The CDR3 DNA sequence: TGCAGTGCTAGAATACTGACGAACAACTATGGCTACACCTTC.